A selection of T cell receptor beta chains follows, all from one sample in a study of T cell changes during pregnancy in multiple sclerosis. Sequenced by immunoSEQ multiplex PCR; TCRdb stores in-frame clones only, minus some. The sample holds tens of thousands of clones, 94% seen once. The source material was CD8+ T cells from peripheral blood mononuclear cells, sampled before pregnancy. The receptors originated from a female donor with multiple sclerosis, enrolled in a pregnancy study. The CDR3 runs from the conserved cysteine through the conserved F or W. The order of the fields is V gene, CDR3 length, D gene, J gene, clone size, CDR3 DNA, CDR3 protein. D genes are given only for firm matches. The size of a clone is reported for some rows only, either as once, few or many, or as a class for expanded clones.

v_gene: TRBV5-1
len: 13
d_gene: -
j_gene: TRBJ2-7
abundance: -
CDR3nt: TGCGCCAGCAGCTTGGCCGGGACCTACGAGCAGTACTTC
CDR3aa: CASSLAGTYEQYF

v_gene: TRBV10-1
len: 14
d_gene: TRBD1
j_gene: TRBJ2-7
abundance: -
CDR3nt: TGCGCCAGCAGTTTTGACAGGGGAGACTACGAGCAGTACTTC
CDR3aa: CASSFDRGDYEQYF

v_gene: TRBV4-3
len: 13
d_gene: -
j_gene: TRBJ2-3
abundance: -
CDR3nt: TGCGCCAGCAGCCAAGATCCTGTGGATACGCAGTATTTT
CDR3aa: CASSQDPVDTQYF

v_gene: TRBV5-6
len: 17
d_gene: TRBD2
j_gene: TRBJ2-7
abundance: -
CDR3nt: TGTGCCAGCAGCTTACCTCCCCCGGGAGGGTCTGTCAACGAGCAGTACTTC
CDR3aa: CASSLPPPGGSVNEQYF

v_gene: TRBV7-7
len: 13
d_gene: TRBD2
j_gene: TRBJ2-7
abundance: -
CDR3nt: TGTGCGGTGCTGGGGGAGGGCCGCTACGAGCAGTACTTC
CDR3aa: CAVLGEGRYEQYF

v_gene: TRBV27
len: 13
d_gene: TRBD2
j_gene: TRBJ2-5
abundance: once
CDR3nt: TGTGCCAGCAGCTGGGTCGGGGGGGAGACCCAGTACTTC
CDR3aa: CASSWVGGETQYF

v_gene: TRBV27
len: 14
d_gene: -
j_gene: TRBJ2-7
abundance: -
CDR3nt: TGTGCCAGCAGTGCGGGGACAGCCTCCTACGAGCAGTACTTC
CDR3aa: CASSAGTASYEQYF

v_gene: TRBV9
len: 12
d_gene: TRBD2
j_gene: TRBJ2-7
abundance: -
CDR3nt: TGTGCCAGCAGCGGGACTAGCCCCGAGCAGTACTTC
CDR3aa: CASSGTSPEQYF

v_gene: TRBV19
len: 14
d_gene: TRBD2
j_gene: TRBJ2-3
abundance: -
CDR3nt: TGTGCCAGTAGTACAGCTAGCGGGGCAGATACGCAGTATTTT
CDR3aa: CASSTASGADTQYF

v_gene: TRBV9
len: 18
d_gene: TRBD2
j_gene: TRBJ2-5
abundance: -
CDR3nt: TGTGCCAGCAGCGGGGGACTAGCGGGGGAGTGGGTCCAAGAGACCCAGTACTTC
CDR3aa: CASSGGLAGEWVQETQYF

v_gene: TRBV7-9
len: 11
d_gene: -
j_gene: TRBJ1-1
abundance: once
CDR3nt: TGTGCCAGCAGCCGCGGTCCGGAAGCTTTCTTT
CDR3aa: CASSRGPEAFF

v_gene: TRBV28
len: 14
d_gene: -
j_gene: TRBJ1-1
abundance: -
CDR3nt: TGTGCCAGCAGTTGGAGGGGGGGGAACACTGAAGCTTTCTTT
CDR3aa: CASSWRGGNTEAFF

v_gene: TRBV19
len: 15
d_gene: TRBD1
j_gene: TRBJ2-1
abundance: -
CDR3nt: TGTGCCAGTAGTATAGGACAGGGTCCGATCAATGAGCAGTTCTTC
CDR3aa: CASSIGQGPINEQFF

v_gene: TRBV7-9
len: 15
d_gene: TRBD2
j_gene: TRBJ2-2
abundance: -
CDR3nt: TGTGCCAGCACAGGGACTAGCGGGAGTATCGGGGAGCTGTTTTTT
CDR3aa: CASTGTSGSIGELFF

v_gene: TRBV27
len: 13
d_gene: TRBD1
j_gene: TRBJ1-5
abundance: -
CDR3nt: TGTGCCAGCAGACAGGGGCCTAATCAGCCCCAGCATTTT
CDR3aa: CASRQGPNQPQHF

v_gene: TRBV27
len: 15
d_gene: -
j_gene: TRBJ2-3
abundance: -
CDR3nt: TGTGCCAGCAGTTTAGAGGCTCCCCTCAGAGATACGCAGTATTTT
CDR3aa: CASSLEAPLRDTQYF

v_gene: TRBV6-1
len: 15
d_gene: TRBD1
j_gene: TRBJ2-2
abundance: -
CDR3nt: TGTGCCAGCAGTGTCGACAGGGGTGGGCCCGGGGAGCTGTTTTTT
CDR3aa: CASSVDRGGPGELFF

v_gene: TRBV5-1
len: 17
d_gene: TRBD2
j_gene: TRBJ2-3
abundance: -
CDR3nt: TGCGCCAGCAGCTTGGCCAGGACTAGCGGGAGCTCAGATACGCAGTATTTT
CDR3aa: CASSLARTSGSSDTQYF

v_gene: TRBV7-9
len: 14
d_gene: -
j_gene: TRBJ2-7
abundance: -
CDR3nt: TGTGCCAGCAGTGACGTGACAGGATATAACGAGCAGTACTTC
CDR3aa: CASSDVTGYNEQYF

v_gene: TRBV4-2
len: 16
d_gene: TRBD2
j_gene: TRBJ2-7
abundance: -
CDR3nt: TGTGCCAGCAGCCAACAGTTGCGGGAGGCGACCTACGAGCAGTACTTC
CDR3aa: CASSQQLREATYEQYF

v_gene: TRBV18
len: 13
d_gene: -
j_gene: TRBJ2-7
abundance: -
CDR3nt: TGTGCCAGCTCACCAACGGGGGGCCACGAGCAGTACTTC
CDR3aa: CASSPTGGHEQYF

v_gene: TRBV9
len: 11
d_gene: -
j_gene: TRBJ2-1
abundance: -
CDR3nt: TGTGCCAGCGGGAGCCTACACGAGCAGTTCTTC
CDR3aa: CASGSLHEQFF

v_gene: TRBV7-2
len: 14
d_gene: TRBD1
j_gene: TRBJ1-1
abundance: -
CDR3nt: TGTGCCAGCAGCACCAGGCCAGGGGGCACTGAAGCTTTCTTT
CDR3aa: CASSTRPGGTEAFF

v_gene: TRBV7-9
len: 15
d_gene: TRBD2
j_gene: TRBJ2-7
abundance: -
CDR3nt: TGTGCCATCCCGACTAGCGGGGCAATCCCCTACGAGCAGTACTTC
CDR3aa: CAIPTSGAIPYEQYF

v_gene: TRBV9
len: 13
d_gene: -
j_gene: TRBJ2-7
abundance: -
CDR3nt: TGTGCCAGCAGCGCCCTAGTTTACGCCGAGCAGTACTTC
CDR3aa: CASSALVYAEQYF

v_gene: TRBV5-1
len: 15
d_gene: -
j_gene: TRBJ1-1
abundance: -
CDR3nt: TGCGCCAGCAGCTTGGCCCCAGGGATGGACACTGAAGCTTTCTTT
CDR3aa: CASSLAPGMDTEAFF

v_gene: TRBV28
len: 14
d_gene: -
j_gene: TRBJ1-2
abundance: -
CDR3nt: TGTGCCAGCAGGACCCAGGGTTCTAACTATGGCTACACCTTC
CDR3aa: CASRTQGSNYGYTF

v_gene: TRBV4-3
len: 14
d_gene: -
j_gene: TRBJ2-5
abundance: -
CDR3nt: TGCGCCAGCAGCCTCAGGGCCCTCCAAGAGACCCAGTACTTC
CDR3aa: CASSLRALQETQYF

v_gene: TRBV25-1
len: 15
d_gene: -
j_gene: TRBJ1-1
abundance: -
CDR3nt: TGTGCCAGCAGTGAATATGCAGGGGTGAACACTGAAGCTTTCTTT
CDR3aa: CASSEYAGVNTEAFF

v_gene: TRBV9
len: 16
d_gene: -
j_gene: TRBJ2-1
abundance: -
CDR3nt: TGTGCCAGCAGCGTAGGTCGAGCAGGGAGGTTGAATGAGCAGTTCTTC
CDR3aa: CASSVGRAGRLNEQFF

v_gene: TRBV25-1
len: 15
d_gene: TRBD1
j_gene: TRBJ2-2
abundance: -
CDR3nt: TGTGCCAGCAGAGGACAGGGCAGGAACACCGGGGAGCTGTTTTTT
CDR3aa: CASRGQGRNTGELFF

v_gene: TRBV27
len: 14
d_gene: -
j_gene: TRBJ2-3
abundance: -
CDR3nt: TGTGCCAGCAGTCCAAGTACACCCCTGGATACGCAGTATTTT
CDR3aa: CASSPSTPLDTQYF

v_gene: TRBV27
len: 18
d_gene: TRBD2
j_gene: TRBJ2-3
abundance: -
CDR3nt: TGTGCCAGCAGTTTCCGCCGATCTAGCGGGGGGGGTGGAGATACGCAGTATTTT
CDR3aa: CASSFRRSSGGGGDTQYF

v_gene: TRBV19
len: 13
d_gene: -
j_gene: TRBJ1-5
abundance: -
CDR3nt: TGTGCCAGTAGTTCACAGGAGAATCAGCCCCAGCATTTT
CDR3aa: CASSSQENQPQHF

v_gene: TRBV5-5
len: 14
d_gene: -
j_gene: TRBJ1-5
abundance: -
CDR3nt: TGTGCCAGCAGCTTGTCGGACTTCAATCAGCCCCAGCATTTT
CDR3aa: CASSLSDFNQPQHF

v_gene: TRBV28
len: 13
d_gene: TRBD1
j_gene: TRBJ2-7
abundance: -
CDR3nt: TGTGCCAGCAGTTGGGGACAGGGTGGCGAGCAGTACTTC
CDR3aa: CASSWGQGGEQYF